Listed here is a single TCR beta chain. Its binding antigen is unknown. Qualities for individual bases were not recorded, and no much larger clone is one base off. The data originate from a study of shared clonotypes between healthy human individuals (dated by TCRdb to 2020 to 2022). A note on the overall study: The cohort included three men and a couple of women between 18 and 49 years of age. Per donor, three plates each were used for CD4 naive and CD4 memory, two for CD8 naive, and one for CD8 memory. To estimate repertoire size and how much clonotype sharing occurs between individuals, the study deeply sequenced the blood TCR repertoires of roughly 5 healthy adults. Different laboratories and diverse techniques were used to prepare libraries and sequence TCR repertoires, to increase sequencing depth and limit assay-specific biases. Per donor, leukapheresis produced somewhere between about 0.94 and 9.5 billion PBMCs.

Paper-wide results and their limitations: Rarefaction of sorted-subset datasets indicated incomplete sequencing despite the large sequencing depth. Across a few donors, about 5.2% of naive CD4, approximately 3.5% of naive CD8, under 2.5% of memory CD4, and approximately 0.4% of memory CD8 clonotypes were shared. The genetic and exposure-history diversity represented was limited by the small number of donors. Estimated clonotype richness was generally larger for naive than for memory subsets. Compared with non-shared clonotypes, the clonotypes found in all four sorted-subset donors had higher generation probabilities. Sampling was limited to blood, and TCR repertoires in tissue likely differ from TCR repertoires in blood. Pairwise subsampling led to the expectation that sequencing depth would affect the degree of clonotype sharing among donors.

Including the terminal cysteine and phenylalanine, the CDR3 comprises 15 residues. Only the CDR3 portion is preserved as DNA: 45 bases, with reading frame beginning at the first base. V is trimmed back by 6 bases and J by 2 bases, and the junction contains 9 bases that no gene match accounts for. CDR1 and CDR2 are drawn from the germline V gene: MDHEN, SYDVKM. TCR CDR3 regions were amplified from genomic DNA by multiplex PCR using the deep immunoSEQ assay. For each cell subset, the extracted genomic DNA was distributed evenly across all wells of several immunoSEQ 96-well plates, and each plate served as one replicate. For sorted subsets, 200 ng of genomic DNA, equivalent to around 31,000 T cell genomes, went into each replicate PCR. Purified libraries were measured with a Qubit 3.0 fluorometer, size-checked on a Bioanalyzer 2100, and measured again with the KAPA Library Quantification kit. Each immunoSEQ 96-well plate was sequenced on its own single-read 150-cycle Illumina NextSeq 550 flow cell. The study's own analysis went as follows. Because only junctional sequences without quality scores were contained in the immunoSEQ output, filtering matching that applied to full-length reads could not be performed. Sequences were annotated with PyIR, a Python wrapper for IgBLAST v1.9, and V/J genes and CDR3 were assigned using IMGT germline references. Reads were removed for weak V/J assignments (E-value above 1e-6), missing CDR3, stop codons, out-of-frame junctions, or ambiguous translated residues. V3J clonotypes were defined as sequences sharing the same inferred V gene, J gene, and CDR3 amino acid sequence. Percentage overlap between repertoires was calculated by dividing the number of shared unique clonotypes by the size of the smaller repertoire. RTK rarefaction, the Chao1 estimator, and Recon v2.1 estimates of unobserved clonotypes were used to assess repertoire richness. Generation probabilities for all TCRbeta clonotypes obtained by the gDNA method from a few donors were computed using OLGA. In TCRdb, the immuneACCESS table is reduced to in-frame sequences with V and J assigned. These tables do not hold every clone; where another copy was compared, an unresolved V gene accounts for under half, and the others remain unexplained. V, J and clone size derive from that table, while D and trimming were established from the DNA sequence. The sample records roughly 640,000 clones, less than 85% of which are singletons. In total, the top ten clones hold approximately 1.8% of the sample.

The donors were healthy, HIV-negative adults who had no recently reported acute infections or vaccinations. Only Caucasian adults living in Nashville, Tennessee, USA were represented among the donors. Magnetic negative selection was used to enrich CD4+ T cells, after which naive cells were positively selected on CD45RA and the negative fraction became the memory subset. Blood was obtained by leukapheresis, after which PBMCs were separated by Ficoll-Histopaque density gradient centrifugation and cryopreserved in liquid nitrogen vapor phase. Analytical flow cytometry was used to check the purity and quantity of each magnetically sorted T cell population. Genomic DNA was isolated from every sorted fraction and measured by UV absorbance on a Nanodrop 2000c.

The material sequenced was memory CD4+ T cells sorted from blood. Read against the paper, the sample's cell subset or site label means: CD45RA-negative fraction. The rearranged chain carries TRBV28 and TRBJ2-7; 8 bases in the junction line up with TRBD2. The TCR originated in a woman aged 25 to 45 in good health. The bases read TGTGCCAGCAGCACTAAACCGGGAGGGCCCTACGAGCAGTACTTC. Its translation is CASSTKPGGPYEQYF.